This T cell receptor (beta chain) was obtained from a study of blood T cell repertoires in COVID-19. Study-wide context: The study drew acute and convalescent COVID-19 samples from the United States, Italy and Spain. Sources were T cells, B-cell-depleted T cells, or PBMCs; the material itself was cDNA or gDNA.

Original data processing: Estimated nucleated cell counts came from reference gene primer amplification. Only in-frame clones appear in the TCRdb table, and some are missing; sequencing was by immunoSEQ multiplex PCR. V and J calls and clone size come straight from that table; D and trimming were deduced from the DNA. The data hold over 250,000 clones, with around 86% observed a single time. The V end was cut by 4 bases, the J end by 10 bases, with 13 bases between. Germline V gene lookup returns CDR1 KGHDR and CDR2 SFDVKD. The CDR3 has 13 residues. The V call is TRBV24-1, the J call TRBJ2-1; D not resolved. The TCR was taken from a woman in her 40s who had recovered from COVID-19. The source material was peripheral blood. The DNA of the CDR3 is TGTGCCACCAGTGACCCTCGGATAGCCGAGCAGTTCTTC. This gives the protein CATSDPRIAEQFF.